The rows below give T cell receptor beta chains drawn from one sample of a study of T-cell reconstitution after alpha-beta-depleted transplantation in children. Each CDR3 protein gets one entry after TCRdb re-called the PCR reads with MiXCR. The data show over 400,000 distinct CDR3 sequences, around 13% seen once. The source material was PBMCs from the stem cell graft donor, sampled from the stem cell graft. Every receptor here comes from a human donor who donated a stem cell graft to a child with combined immunodeficiency. Both conserved end residues are trimmed from each CDR3.

J: TRBJ2-5
V: TRBV19
CDR3: ASRGALVGETQY

J: TRBJ2-2
V: TRBV4-3
CDR3: ASSHPPPRGGLNTGELF

J: TRBJ2-7
V: TRBV6-5
CDR3: ASSLGGGGEQY

J: TRBJ1-4
V: TRBV7-2
CDR3: ASSLPLRARGPIATNEKLF

J: TRBJ2-4
V: TRBV29-1
CDR3: SVEVGGVKNIQY

J: TRBJ2-3
V: TRBV20-1
CDR3: SATLAGASTDTQY

J: TRBJ1-4
V: TRBV12-3/TRBV12-4
CDR3: ASSFGGGLNEKLF

J: TRBJ1-2
V: TRBV4-2
CDR3: ASSQYRAAVGYT

J: TRBJ1-5
V: TRBV12-3/TRBV12-4
CDR3: ASRQTLGPQH

J: TRBJ2-1
V: TRBV15
CDR3: ATSRDPVRVDYNEQF

J: TRBJ2-3
V: TRBV7-2
CDR3: ASSLTGNRADTQY

J: TRBJ2-2
V: TRBV4-3
CDR3: ASSQDTGELF

J: TRBJ1-1
V: TRBV6-1
CDR3: ASRVHRVLNTEAF

J: TRBJ2-7
V: TRBV29-1
CDR3: SVERTKGSYEQY

J: TRBJ2-3
V: TRBV7-3
CDR3: ASSLGSAYTQY

J: TRBJ2-2
V: TRBV5-1
CDR3: ASSLPLASGELF

J: TRBJ2-7
V: TRBV2
CDR3: ASRSFYEQY

J: TRBJ1-3
V: TRBV4-3
CDR3: ASSQAGGGGGGPGNTIY

J: TRBJ1-1
V: TRBV9
CDR3: ASSSGTGGNTEAF

J: TRBJ1-1
V: TRBV10-3
CDR3: AISLEGGNTEAF

J: TRBJ1-5
V: TRBV7-8
CDR3: ASSRQVNQPQH

J: TRBJ2-3
V: TRBV20-1
CDR3: SASPGLATLTDTQY

J: TRBJ2-7
V: TRBV11-3
CDR3: ASSLLPVSSYEQY

J: TRBJ2-3
V: TRBV12-3/TRBV12-4
CDR3: ASRPTGGTDTQY

J: TRBJ2-1
V: TRBV12-3/TRBV12-4
CDR3: ASSFGLVGSYNEQF

J: TRBJ2-7
V: TRBV27
CDR3: ASSFGPWGTYEQY

J: TRBJ2-2
V: TRBV15
CDR3: ATSRVKGDTGELF

J: TRBJ2-5
V: TRBV12-3/TRBV12-4
CDR3: ASSFGGQQETQY

J: TRBJ2-7
V: TRBV29-1
CDR3: SVEDSQRYEQY